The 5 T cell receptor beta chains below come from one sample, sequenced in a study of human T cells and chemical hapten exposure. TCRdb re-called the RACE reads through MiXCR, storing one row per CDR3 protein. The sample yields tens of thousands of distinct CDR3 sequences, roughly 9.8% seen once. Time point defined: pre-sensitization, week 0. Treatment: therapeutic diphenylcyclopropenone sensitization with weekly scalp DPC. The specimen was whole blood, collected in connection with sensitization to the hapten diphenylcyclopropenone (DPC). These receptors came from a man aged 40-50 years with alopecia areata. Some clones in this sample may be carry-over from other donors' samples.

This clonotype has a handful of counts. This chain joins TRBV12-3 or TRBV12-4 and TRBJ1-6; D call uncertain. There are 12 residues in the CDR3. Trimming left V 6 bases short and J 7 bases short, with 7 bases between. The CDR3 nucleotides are TGTGCCAGCAGCCTACCAAATTCACCCCTCCACTTT. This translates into CASSLPNSPLHF.

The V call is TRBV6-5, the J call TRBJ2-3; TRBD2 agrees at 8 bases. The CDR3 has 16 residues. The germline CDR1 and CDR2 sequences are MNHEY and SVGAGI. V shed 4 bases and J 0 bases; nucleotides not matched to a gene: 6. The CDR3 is CASSSRLAHSTDTQYF. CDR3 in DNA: TGTGCCAGCAGTTCCCGACTAGCGCATAGCACAGATACGCAGTATTTT.

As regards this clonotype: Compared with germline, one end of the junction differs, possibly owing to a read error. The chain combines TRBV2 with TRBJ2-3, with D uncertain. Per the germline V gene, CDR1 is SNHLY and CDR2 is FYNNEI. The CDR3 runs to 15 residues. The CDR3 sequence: CASREDSLNTDTQYF. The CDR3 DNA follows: TGTGCCAGCAGGGAAGATAGCTTAAACACAGATACGCAGTATTTT. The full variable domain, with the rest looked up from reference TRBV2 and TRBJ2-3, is EPEVTQTPSHQVTQMGQEVILRCVPISNHLYFYWYRQILGQKVEFLVSFYNNEISEKSEIFDDQFSVERPDGSNFTLKIRSTKLEDSAMYFCASREDSLNTDTQYFGPGTRLTVL.

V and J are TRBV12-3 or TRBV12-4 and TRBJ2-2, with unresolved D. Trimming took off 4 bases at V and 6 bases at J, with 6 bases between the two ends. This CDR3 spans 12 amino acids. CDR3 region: CASSSNPGELFF. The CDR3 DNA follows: TGTGCCAGCAGTTCTAATCCCGGGGAGCTGTTTTTT.

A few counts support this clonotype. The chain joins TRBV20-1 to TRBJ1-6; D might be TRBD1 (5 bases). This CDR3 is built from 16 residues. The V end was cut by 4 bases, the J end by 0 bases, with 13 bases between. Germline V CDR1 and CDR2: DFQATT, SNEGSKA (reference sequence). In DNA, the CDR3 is TGCAGTGCTAACCCGGGACGGAGCTCCTATAATTCACCCCTCCACTTT. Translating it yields CSANPGRSSYNSPLHF.